Shown below are 20 T cell receptor beta chains from a single sample sequenced in a study of T cell responses to AZD1222 COVID-19 vaccine. Clones were read by immunoSEQ multiplex PCR, and TCRdb kept only the in-frame ones, dropping some. The sample has about 100,000 clones, roughly 89% seen once; the top ten hold approximately 15%. The specimen comprised peripheral blood, sampled on day 0 of AZD1222 vaccination. The receptors stem from an adult in good health.

J is TRBJ2-5 and V is TRBV11-2; the match to TRBD2 covers 10 bases. Losses at the gene ends were 6 bases for V and 5 bases for J; bases not matched to a gene: 3. Germline V CDR1 and CDR2: SGHAT, FQNNGV. The CDR3 length is 13 residues. DNA of the CDR3: TGTGCCAGCAGATCAGCGGGGGGGGAGACCCAGTACTTC. It specifies CASRSAGGETQYF.

This clone was found a few times. The chain carries TRBV4-1 and TRBJ1-6; TRBD1 agrees at 8 bases. Germline CDR1 MGHRA, CDR2 YSYEKL. This CDR3 is built from 21 residues. The junction had 18 bases not matched to a gene; V was cut back by 0 bases and J by 5 bases. The CDR3 region is CASSQDPTGVRVRLHNSPLHF. The CDR3 DNA sequence: TGCGCCAGCAGCCAAGATCCGACAGGGGTAAGGGTGAGGCTCCATAATTCACCCCTCCACTTT.

The chain is built from TRBV7-3 and TRBJ2-2, with D maybe TRBD2 (6 bases). V lost 1 base to trimming and J lost 4 bases, with 16 bases between them. This CDR3 is 17 amino acids long. Germline CDR1 and CDR2: SGHTA and FQGTGA. The chain's CDR3 is CASSLIGGTVSTGELFF. Written as DNA, the CDR3 is TGTGCCAGCAGCTTAATCGGGGGAACGGTTTCCACCGGGGAGCTGTTTTTT.

This chain connects TRBV27 to TRBJ2-7, with 9 bases that match TRBD2. The V gene's germline CDR1 is MNHEY and CDR2 SMNVEV (reference sequence). Trimming cost V 6 bases and J 4 bases; bases outside gene matches: 22. This CDR3 comprises 19 residues. CDR3 nucleotide sequence: TGTGCCAGCAGCTTACAGGGGTCCCTCTTAGCGGGAGCTATTTACGAGCAGTACTTC. The encoded protein is CASSLQGSLLAGAIYEQYF.

The J gene is TRBJ2-5, the V gene TRBV7-8, with D possibly called TRBD1 or TRBD2 (7 bases each). This CDR3 has 13 residues. V was shortened by 4 bases and J by 5 bases, with 11 bases between the two germline ends. The V gene's germline CDR1 is SGHVS and CDR2 FQNEAQ. CDR3 in DNA: TGTGCCAGCAGCTCAGGGGGGGTGGAGACCCAGTACTTC. It codes for CASSSGGVETQYF. Full variable domain (outside the CDR3, taken from reference TRBV7-8 and TRBJ2-5): GAGVSQSPRYKVAKRGQDVALRCDPISGHVSLFWYQQALGQGPEFLTYFQNEAQLDKSGLPSDRFFAERPEGSVSTLKIQRTQQEDSAVYLCASSSGGVETQYFGPGTRLLVL.

CDR3 residues: CASSGGRRSLSDGYTF. CDR3 sequence (DNA): TGTGCCAGCAGCGGAGGGCGCAGGTCCCTATCGGATGGCTACACCTTC. The J gene is TRBJ1-2, the V gene TRBV9; unclear D gene. The CDR3 is made up of 16 amino acids. V lost 3 bases to trimming and J lost 6 bases, with 21 bases between them. Per the germline V gene, CDR1 is SGDLS and CDR2 is YYNGEE.

The chain links TRBV3-1 (or the pseudogene TRBV3-2) to TRBJ2-1; D gene uncertain. Germline CDR1 is LGHDT and CDR2 is YNNKEL (reference sequence). V lost 1 base and J lost 2, with 6 bases in between. The CDR3 extends over 14 amino acids. The CDR3 region is CASSQGVAYNEQFF. The CDR3 DNA reads TGTGCCAGCAGCCAAGGGGTTGCCTACAATGAGCAGTTCTTC.

CDR3 DNA: TGTGCCAGCAGCTTGGACGACTACGAGCAGTACTTC. Translating gives CASSLDDYEQYF. The chain employs TRBV5-6 and TRBJ2-7; no definite D call. Germline V gene sequence: CDR1 SGHDT, CDR2 YYEEEE. The CDR3 consists of 12 residues. V lost 0 bases and J 3 bases, leaving 4 bases between the germline ends.

V gene TRBV11-2 combines with J gene TRBJ2-3, with TRBD2 matching 12 bases. The CDR3 runs to 15 residues. V was pared by 7 bases and J by 7 bases, with 9 bases of the junction left unmatched. Germline V gene sequence: CDR1 SGHAT, CDR2 FQNNGV. CDR3 amino acids: CASTPSGGAYNTQYF. The CDR3 DNA is TGTGCCAGCACCCCTAGCGGGGGGGCGTATAATACGCAGTATTTT.

The chain couples TRBV4-1 to TRBJ2-7, with D tentatively TRBD1 or TRBD2 (6 bases each). Per the germline V gene, CDR1 is MGHRA and CDR2 is YSYEKL. The CDR3 has 18 residues. The V gene lost 1 base and the J gene lost 3 bases, with 22 bases spanning the gap. CDR3: CASSQGSGWAGVDYEQYF. The DNA of the CDR3 is TGCGCCAGCAGCCAAGGAAGCGGGTGGGCAGGGGTTGACTACGAGCAGTACTTC.

Concerning this clone itself: The junction differs from germline at one of its ends, possibly a read error. This chain uses TRBV27 with TRBJ2-1; tentatively, D is TRBD2 (5 bases). The CDR3 length is 16 residues. Germline values: CDR1 MNHEY, CDR2 SMNVEV (reference sequence). As DNA, the CDR3 is TGTACCAGCAGACTCGGAGGAGCGGACTCCTACAATGAGCAGTTCTTC. Translation: CTSRLGGADSYNEQFF.

The J gene is TRBJ1-1, the V gene TRBV2; TRBD1 agrees at 7 bases. With V trimmed by 6 bases and J by 7 bases, 5 bases remained unmatched. This CDR3 comprises 12 residues. Germline loops: CDR1 SNHLY, CDR2 FYNNEI. CDR3 sequence (DNA): TGTGCCAGCAGAGCCGACAGGGTTGAAGCTTTCTTT. This encodes CASRADRVEAFF.

The chain couples TRBV6-6 to TRBJ1-5, with D perhaps TRBD1 (6 bases). The CDR3 sequence is 16 residues long. Trimming stripped 10 bases from V and 2 bases from J, with 21 bases between. Germline values: CDR1 MNHNY, CDR2 SVGAGI (reference sequence). CDR3 loop: CATYLGGGERNQPQHF. CDR3 sequence (DNA): TGTGCCACCTACCTCGGAGGGGGGGAACGCAATCAGCCCCAGCATTTT.

The CDR3 DNA is TGTGCCAGCAGCTTAGCCGCGGGGATAGCTTACGAGCAGTACTTC. Residues: CASSLAAGIAYEQYF. This chain joins TRBV7-3 and TRBJ2-7, with D perhaps TRBD2 (6 bases). This CDR3 region has 15 residues. Germline V gene data show CDR1 as SGHTA and CDR2 as FQGTGA. V was trimmed by 2 bases and J by 4 bases, leaving 15 bases between them.

The CDR3 bases are TGTGCCAGCAGTTTAATCGCCAGGGGCTACGAGCAGTACTTC. It encodes CASSLIARGYEQYF. The V gene is TRBV27, the J gene TRBJ2-7, with D maybe TRBD1 (6 bases). Germline-derived CDR1 and CDR2 are MNHEY and SMNVEV (reference sequence). The CDR3 runs 14 residues. V was cut by 2 bases and J by 3 bases, with 11 bases left in between.

The J gene is TRBJ1-1, the V gene TRBV5-1; 9 nucleotides agree with TRBD1. This CDR3 spans 16 amino acids. Germline CDR1 and CDR2: SGHRS and YFSETQ. V lost 3 bases and J lost 0; bases outside the gene matches: 6. CDR3 in DNA: TGCGCCAGCAGCTCCGGGACAGGGTTCGTGAACACTGAAGCTTTCTTT. This gives the protein CASSSGTGFVNTEAFF.

The V gene is TRBV18, the J gene TRBJ1-5; D unresolved. CDR1 KGHSH and CDR2 LQKENI come from the germline V gene. The CDR3 is made up of 15 amino acids. V was cut by 4 bases and J by 1 base, with 11 bases left in between. CDR3 loop: CASSLLDGSNQPQHF. CDR3 nucleotides: TGTGCCAGCTCACTTCTGGACGGGAGCAATCAGCCCCAGCATTTT.

The chain recombines TRBV4-3 with TRBJ1-2; 8 nucleotides agree with TRBD1. From germline, CDR1 is LGHNA and CDR2 YSLEER. The CDR3 spans 15 residues. J lost 5 bases, V lost 1 base, and 6 bases had no gene match. The CDR3 is CASSQATGEAYGYTF. The CDR3, as DNA: TGCGCCAGCAGCCAAGCGACAGGGGAGGCGTATGGCTACACCTTC.

This clone was picked up one time. This chain joins TRBV10-3 and TRBJ1-1; D perhaps matches TRBD1 (6 bases). The CDR3 contains 17 residues. V lost 0 bases and J 5 bases, leaving 19 bases between the germline ends. The germline V gene encodes CDR1 ENHRY and CDR2 SYGVKD. CDR3 nucleotides: TGTGCCATCAGTGAGTCGAACGGGGGCGCCGTAGGAACTGAAGCTTTCTTT. This sequence encodes CAISESNGGAVGTEAFF.

This chain links TRBV5-1 with TRBJ1-2; 9 bases are shared with TRBD1. V dropped 8 bases and J dropped 13; count of bases not matched to a gene: 12. Germline V lookup: CDR1 SGHRS, CDR2 YFSETQ. The CDR3 sequence is 12 residues long. In nucleotides, the CDR3 is TGCGCCAGTTCACCGGGACAGGGCCCCTTCACCTTC. Amino acid sequence: CASSPGQGPFTF.